This is a list of T cell receptor beta chains from one sample in a study of monozygotic twins with inflammatory bowel disease. Each CDR3 protein gets one entry in TCRdb, which reprocessed the 5' RACE reads and gives no DNA. The table lists roughly 200,000 distinct CDR3 sequences. The sequencing input was blood. Receptor source: a human donor with ulcerative colitis or Crohn's disease, or a healthy co-twin of an affected twin (not recorded which). Both conserved end residues are part of each CDR3.

15	TRBV20-1	TRBJ2-1	CSASWTESSYNEQFF
15	TRBV5-1	TRBJ2-1	CASSLAGRGDNEQFF
13	TRBV27	TRBJ1-5	CASSWQGGQPQHF
13	TRBV14	TRBJ2-6	CASSQGGTNVLIF
16	TRBV7-8	TRBJ2-1	CASSLGRLAGGPSQFF
15	TRBV19	TRBJ2-1	CASRSEGASYNEQFF
13	TRBV29-1	TRBJ2-1	CSARGTVYNEQFF
15	TRBV6-1	TRBJ1-1	CASSRQGSTNTEAFF
12	TRBV12-5	TRBJ1-1	CASGQAGSGAFF
14	TRBV30	TRBJ1-4	CAWTLPGEDEKLFF
15	TRBV13	TRBJ1-5	CASSLGRGDGQPQHF
16	TRBV6-5	TRBJ2-2	CASSSEQGATAGELFF
14	TRBV7-6	TRBJ2-7	CASSPLTGLNEQYF
14	TRBV3-1	TRBJ2-3	CASSQDRLPDTQYF
14	TRBV29-1	TRBJ2-7	CSVEDSKESYEQYF
16	TRBV7-3	TRBJ2-3	CASSPGTTGGRATQYF
17	TRBV20-1	TRBJ2-2	CSARPPIVAGEGGELFF
15	TRBV7-9	TRBJ2-1	CASSLAGGDENEQFF
18	TRBV3-1	TRBJ2-7	CASSPSSGGFPPSYEQYF
13	TRBV7-2	TRBJ2-5	CASSLDRTVTQYF
11	TRBV7-2	TRBJ2-1	CASSSGYEQFF
16	TRBV4-1	TRBJ2-1	CASSKGLAGAYNEQFF
13	TRBV7-2	TRBJ1-1	CASSSRFIAEAFF
15	TRBV20-1	TRBJ2-1	CSARALWEGYNEQFF
15	TRBV18	TRBJ2-3	CASSPSWGDADTQYF
15	TRBV30	TRBJ2-3	CACTGTSGFTDTQYF
15	TRBV27	TRBJ1-2	CASSPTGILWYGYTF
11	TRBV6-6	TRBJ2-3	CASSYGDTQYF
11	TRBV12-3/TRBV12-4	TRBJ1-2	CASNGGYGYTF
16	TRBV27	TRBJ2-3	CASSLFTSAPTDTQYF
12	TRBV23-1	TRBJ2-3	CASSRNTDTQYF
14	TRBV7-2	TRBJ1-5	CASSLDVNNQPQHF
14	TRBV6-1	TRBJ2-1	CASSWDRGGNEQFF
13	TRBV29-1	TRBJ1-2	CSVEVLKNYGYTF
15	TRBV3-1	TRBJ1-1	CASSQDGAVNTEAFF
15	TRBV5-6	TRBJ2-1	CASSFRQGTDNEQFF
16	TRBV4-3	TRBJ2-2	CASSLLSGMNTGELFF
14	TRBV20-1	TRBJ2-7	CSARRGGLSYEQYF
16	TRBV2	TRBJ2-3	CASTRTSGVSTDTQYF
18	TRBV5-1	TRBJ2-3	CASSLGKETGPSTDTQYF
18	TRBV5-1	TRBJ1-2	CASSLGPLLPQSPYGYTF
11	TRBV7-2	TRBJ1-2	CATSVNYGYTF
17	TRBV5-1	TRBJ2-1	CASSWTGTSGGAREQFF
12	TRBV2	TRBJ1-2	CASSDYRAGYTF
14	TRBV4-2	TRBJ1-4	CASSQVRGGWKLFF
12	TRBV4-2	TRBJ1-4	CASSRANEKLFF
12	TRBV28	TRBJ2-2	CASTTRTGELFF
15	TRBV4-2	TRBJ1-4	CASSLSGTGDEKLFF
13	TRBV29-1	TRBJ2-5	CSVWDRGAETQYF
15	TRBV7-8	TRBJ1-6	CASSLVQGNNSPLHF
16	TRBV28	TRBJ1-2	CATTLGGVTGGSGYTF
15	TRBV7-9	TRBJ2-1	CASSLRLAGVTEQFF
16	TRBV5-1	TRBJ2-3	CASSSIGRGRTDTQYF
15	TRBV4-2	TRBJ1-2	CASSPLGTGNYGYTF
13	TRBV5-1	TRBJ2-1	CASSSDRGDEQFF
14	TRBV19	TRBJ1-1	CASRRGGMNTEAFF
14	TRBV6-2/TRBV6-3	TRBJ1-2	CASSSYSGFSGYTF
14	TRBV20-1	TRBJ2-3	CSATGTGGWFTQYF
13	TRBV7-6	TRBJ2-7	CASSPGRRYEQYF
16	TRBV7-2	TRBJ2-2	CASRTTSGVNTGELFF